Only a few counts were recorded for the clone carrying this TCR beta chain. This sample was taken from a study of shared clonotypes between healthy human individuals. The overall study: Plates per donor: three CD4 naive, three CD4 memory, two CD8 naive, one CD8 memory.

Germline CDR1 and CDR2: ENHRY and SYGVKD. V lost 3 bases and J lost 8, with 16 bases in between. The CDR3 is made up of 15 amino acids. The assay ran at deep level. Sequencing used immunoSEQ multiplex PCR; TCRdb keeps in-frame clones, though not all of them. The sample has 850,000 to 1,200,000 clones, approximately 72% seen once. Sequenced input: memory CD4+ T cells sorted from blood. Indicated subset: CD45RA-negative fraction. The clonotype originates from a man aged 18 to 35 in good health. The chain uses TRBV10-3 and TRBJ1-4, with no clear D. This CDR3 reads CAISDVTLHGEKLFF. CDR3 DNA: TGTGCCATCAGTGATGTCACCCTTCATGGGGAAAAACTGTTTTTT.